The rows below give T cell receptor beta chains drawn from one sample of a study of T cell repertoires in cytomegalovirus infection. TCRdb re-called the reads through MiXCR, storing one row per CDR3 protein. The repertoire holds about 740,000 distinct CDR3 sequences, with 35% to 45% as singletons. The sequenced sample consisted of PBMCs. The receptors here all came from a human donor in good health (CMV status not recorded). Some clones in this sample may be carry-over from other donors' samples. Both conserved end residues are part of each CDR3. Each record gives: J gene, D gene, V gene, clone size, CDR3 protein, CDR3 DNA. The D gene is left open where the match is weak. Not all rows give a size; the values are once, few, many and, for expanded clones, a class.

>TRBJ2-2|TRBD2|TRBV4-3|-
CASSSPGLAPNTGELFF
TGCGCCAGCAGCTCCCCGGGACTAGCGCCGAACACCGGGGAGCTGTTTTTT
>TRBJ2-1|-|TRBV28|once
CASSSWGTWVGNEQFF
TGTGCCAGCAGTTCATGGGGGACGTGGGTGGGGAATGAGCAGTTCTTC
>TRBJ2-3|-|TRBV7-8|many
CASSLEGGTTDTQYF
TGTGCCAGCAGCTTAGAGGGCGGAACCACAGATACGCAGTATTTT
>TRBJ1-1|-|TRBV29-1|once
CSVKGLGNTEAFF
TGCAGCGTCAAGGGGTTGGGGAACACTGAAGCTTTCTTT
>TRBJ1-6|-|TRBV12-3/TRBV12-4|-
CASSPGGVSPLHF
TGTGCCAGCAGTCCGGGAGGGGTGTCACCCCTCCACTTT
>TRBJ1-4|-|TRBV12-3/TRBV12-4|few
CASSFIGTPDEKLFF
TGTGCCAGCAGTTTTATAGGGACACCAGATGAAAAACTGTTTTTT
>TRBJ2-2|-|TRBV20-1|few
CSATGTGSPGELFF
TGCAGTGCTACCGGAACAGGGTCACCCGGGGAGCTGTTTTTT
>TRBJ1-2|TRBD1|TRBV24-1|-
CATSDLEDRTHTF
TGTGCCACCAGTGATTTGGAGGACAGGACCCACACCTTC
>TRBJ1-2|TRBD1|TRBV6-6|few
CASSYSQTGGYGYTF
TGTGCCAGCAGTTATTCCCAGACAGGGGGCTATGGCTACACCTTC
>TRBJ1-2|-|TRBV5-6|-
CASSFPGRNGYTF
TGTGCCAGCAGCTTTCCCGGGAGAAATGGCTACACCTTC
>TRBJ2-1|-|TRBV7-6|-
CASSFALPADNEQFF
TGTGCCAGCAGCTTCGCCCTTCCCGCGGACAATGAGCAGTTCTTC
>TRBJ1-5|TRBD1|TRBV12-3/TRBV12-4|-
CASSPRTGASNQPQHF
TGTGCCAGCAGTCCGAGAACAGGGGCAAGCAATCAGCCCCAGCATTTT
>TRBJ2-7|TRBD2|TRBV19|few
CASSIAAAGGPHEQYF
TGTGCCAGTAGTATAGCAGCGGCGGGAGGCCCTCACGAGCAGTACTTC
>TRBJ1-4|-|TRBV12-3/TRBV12-4|-
CASSLDSGNNEKLFF
TGTGCCAGCAGTTTAGATTCGGGGAACAATGAAAAACTGTTTTTT
>TRBJ2-7|-|TRBV6-5|-
CASSSPTRQYEQYF
TGTGCCAGCAGTTCGCCAACTAGACAGTACGAGCAGTACTTC
>TRBJ1-5|-|TRBV7-2|many
CASSSYPNQPQHF
TGTGCCAGCAGTTCCTACCCCAATCAGCCCCAGCATTTT
>TRBJ1-1|-|TRBV7-8|many
CASSLARTRVPDAMNTEAFF
TGTGCCAGCAGCTTAGCGCGGACTAGGGTCCCAGACGCAATGAACACTGAAGCTTTCTTT
>TRBJ2-3|-|TRBV4-1|-
CASRIQDTQYF
TGCGCCAGCAGAATTCAAGATACGCAGTATTTT
>TRBJ2-7|-|TRBV6-6|-
CAPTERDAHEQYF
TGTGCCCCCACTGAACGGGACGCCCACGAGCAGTACTTC
>TRBJ2-7|-|TRBV5-6|few
CASSVGSGYEQYF
TGTGCCAGCAGCGTTGGGTCAGGGTACGAGCAGTACTTC
>TRBJ2-2|TRBD2|TRBV29-1|few
CSGWLAGTNTGELFF
TGCAGTGGGTGGTTAGCGGGCACGAACACCGGGGAGCTGTTTTTT
>TRBJ1-2|-|TRBV12-3/TRBV12-4|-
CASSPDSMGYTF
TGTGCCAGCAGCCCAGACAGTATGGGCTACACCTTC
>TRBJ2-3|-|TRBV5-4|few
CASSFDPGSTDTQYF
TGTGCCAGCAGCTTTGATCCCGGTAGCACAGATACGCAGTATTTT
>TRBJ2-1|TRBD2|TRBV14|few
CASSPREWGGQFF
TGTGCCAGCAGCCCCCGAGAGTGGGGGGGGCAGTTCTTC
>TRBJ1-2|-|TRBV30|once
CAWGTGGRGYTF
TGTGCCTGGGGGACCGGGGGCCGCGGCTACACCTTC
>TRBJ1-1|-|TRBV7-6|-
CASSYAVQVLSEAFF
TGTGCCAGCAGCTATGCCGTCCAGGTGCTTTCTGAAGCTTTCTTT
>TRBJ2-7|-|TRBV28|-
CASSFSGVYEQYF
TGTGCCAGCAGTTTTAGTGGAGTCTACGAGCAGTACTTC
>TRBJ2-3|-|TRBV27|few
CASSLLRVGSDRRRHTQYF
TGTGCCAGCAGTTTATTGCGGGTAGGGTCAGATCGCCGGCGGCATACGCAGTATTTT
>TRBJ2-5|-|TRBV12-3/TRBV12-4|few
CASSSNREETQYF
TGTGCCAGCAGCTCCAACAGGGAAGAGACCCAGTACTTC
>TRBJ1-2|-|TRBV25-1|many
CASSEIGMLYGYTF
TGTGCCAGCAGTGAAATCGGCATGCTTTATGGCTACACCTTC
>TRBJ1-1|-|TRBV12-3/TRBV12-4|-
CASRPDGLLNTEAFF
TGTGCCAGCAGGCCCGACGGACTACTGAACACTGAAGCTTTCTTT
>TRBJ1-2|-|TRBV7-4|-
CASSLAAGDGYTF
TGTGCCAGCAGCTTAGCGGCGGGGGATGGCTACACCTTC
>TRBJ1-6|-|TRBV4-1|few
CASSQEPYSYNSPLHF
TGCGCCAGCAGCCAAGAACCGTACTCCTATAATTCACCCCTCCACTTT